This TCR beta chain was identified in a study of blood T cell repertoires in COVID-19. Across the study: The United States, Italy and Spain provided the acute and convalescent COVID-19 samples. Sample material is recorded as cDNA or gDNA derived from T cells, B-cell-depleted T cells, or PBMCs.

The CDR3 is 14 residues long. Trimming left V 6 bases short and J 2 bases short, with 12 bases between. Germline V gives CDR1 MNHEY, CDR2 SMNVEV (reference sequence). This table comes from immunoSEQ multiplex PCR, and its TCRdb copy is limited to in-frame clones, with some not included. There are 270,000 or so clones in the sample; 80% to 90% occur only once, and approximately 5% lies in the top ten. This receptor was taken from a woman in her 40s who had recovered from COVID-19. The chain links TRBV27 to TRBJ2-3; D call uncertain. The sequencing sample was made of peripheral blood. The DNA of the CDR3 is TGTGCCAGCAGGATGAACTTAGTCACAGATACGCAGTATTTT. This codes for CASRMNLVTDTQYF.